The present T cell receptor (beta chain) was sequenced within a study of cytomegalovirus exposure and HLA in healthy donors. Points from the study as a whole: Trimming of TCR beta V- and J-genes showed a link, identified in a later analysis, to a missense DCLRE1C variant.

Comment on this clone: What it binds is unknown.

Germline loops: CDR1 SGDLS, CDR2 YYNGEE. V lost 2 bases and J 7 bases, leaving 12 bases between the germline ends. This CDR3 is 13 amino acids long. Researchers ran the PCR with 60 Vbeta and 13 Jbeta primers. This table comes from immunoSEQ multiplex PCR, and its TCRdb copy is limited to in-frame clones, with some not included. The table shows some 130,000 clones, with about 80% occurring only once. This chain uses TRBV9 with TRBJ1-1, with D possibly TRBD1 on 5 matching bases. The sequence came from a man aged 25 to 45 in good health and CMV-seronegative. The sample consisted of PBMCs. The CDR3 loop is CASSVRGVSEAFF. The CDR3 bases are TGTGCCAGCAGCGTTAGGGGTGTTAGTGAAGCTTTCTTT.